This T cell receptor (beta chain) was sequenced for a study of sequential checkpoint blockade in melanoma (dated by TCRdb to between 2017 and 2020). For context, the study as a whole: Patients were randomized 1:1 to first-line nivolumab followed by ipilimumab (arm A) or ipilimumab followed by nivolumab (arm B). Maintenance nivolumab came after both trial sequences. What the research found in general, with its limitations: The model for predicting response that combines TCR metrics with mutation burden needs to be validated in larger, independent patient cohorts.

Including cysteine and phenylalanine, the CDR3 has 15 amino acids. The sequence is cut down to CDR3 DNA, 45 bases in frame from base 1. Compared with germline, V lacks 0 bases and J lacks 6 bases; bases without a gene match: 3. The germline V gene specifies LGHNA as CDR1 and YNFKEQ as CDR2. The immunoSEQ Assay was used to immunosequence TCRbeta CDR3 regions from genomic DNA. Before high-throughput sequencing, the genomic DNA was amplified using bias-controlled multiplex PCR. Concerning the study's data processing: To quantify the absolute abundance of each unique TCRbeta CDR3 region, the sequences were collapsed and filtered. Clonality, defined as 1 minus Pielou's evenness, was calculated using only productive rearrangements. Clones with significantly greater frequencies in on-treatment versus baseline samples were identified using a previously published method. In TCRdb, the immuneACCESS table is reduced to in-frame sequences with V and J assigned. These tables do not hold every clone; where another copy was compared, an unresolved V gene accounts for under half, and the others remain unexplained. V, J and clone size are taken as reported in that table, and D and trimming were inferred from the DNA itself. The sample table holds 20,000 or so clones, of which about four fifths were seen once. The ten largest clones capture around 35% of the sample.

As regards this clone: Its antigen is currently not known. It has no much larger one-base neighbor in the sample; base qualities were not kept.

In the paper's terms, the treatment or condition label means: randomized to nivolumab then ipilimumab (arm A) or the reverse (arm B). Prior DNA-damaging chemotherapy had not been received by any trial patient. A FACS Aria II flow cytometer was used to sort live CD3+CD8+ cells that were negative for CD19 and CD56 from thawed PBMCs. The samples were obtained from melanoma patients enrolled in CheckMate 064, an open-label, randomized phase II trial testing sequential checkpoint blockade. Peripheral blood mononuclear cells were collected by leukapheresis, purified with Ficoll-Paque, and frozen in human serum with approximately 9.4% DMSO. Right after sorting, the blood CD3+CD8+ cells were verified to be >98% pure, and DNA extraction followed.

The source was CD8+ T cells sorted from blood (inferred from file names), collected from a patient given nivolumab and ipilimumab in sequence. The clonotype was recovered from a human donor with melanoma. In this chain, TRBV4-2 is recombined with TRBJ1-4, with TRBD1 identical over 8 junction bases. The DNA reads TGTGCCAGCAGCCAAGAACAGGGGGACCATGAAAAACTGTTTTTT. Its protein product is CASSQEQGDHEKLFF.